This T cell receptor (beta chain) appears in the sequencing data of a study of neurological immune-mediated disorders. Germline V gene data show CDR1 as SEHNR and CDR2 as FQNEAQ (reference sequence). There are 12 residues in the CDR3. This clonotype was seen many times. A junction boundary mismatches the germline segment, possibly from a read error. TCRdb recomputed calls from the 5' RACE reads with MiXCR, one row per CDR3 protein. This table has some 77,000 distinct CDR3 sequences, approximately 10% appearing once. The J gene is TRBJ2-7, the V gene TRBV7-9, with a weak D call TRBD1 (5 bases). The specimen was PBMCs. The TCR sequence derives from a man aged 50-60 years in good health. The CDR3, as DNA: TGTGCCAGCACCTTACAGGACTACGAGCAGTACTTC. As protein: CASTLQDYEQYF.